The following is a T cell receptor (beta chain) sequence with its context. The germline gives CDR1 SQVTM, CDR2 ANQGSEA. V was cut by 4 bases and J by 7 bases, with 16 bases left in between. The CDR3 is made up of 13 amino acids. This specimen comes from a study of T-cell reconstitution after alpha-beta-depleted transplantation in children. Unique molecular identifiers were used to barcode this TCRbeta library. Each CDR3 protein is one row after TCRdb ran MiXCR on the PCR reads. The sample holds around 600,000 distinct CDR3 sequences; roughly a tenth are singletons and the top ten take about 4%. The sequence came from a human donor who donated a stem cell graft to a child with acute myeloid leukemia. Here the sequenced sample was PBMCs from the stem cell graft donor, taken from the stem cell graft. The genes are TRBV29-1 and TRBJ1-1; TRBD1 is a possible D gene (5 bases). The CDR3 DNA reads as TGCAGCGTTGGGCTAGGGACGGGCTATGAAGCTTTCTTT. Its translation: CSVGLGTGYEAFF.